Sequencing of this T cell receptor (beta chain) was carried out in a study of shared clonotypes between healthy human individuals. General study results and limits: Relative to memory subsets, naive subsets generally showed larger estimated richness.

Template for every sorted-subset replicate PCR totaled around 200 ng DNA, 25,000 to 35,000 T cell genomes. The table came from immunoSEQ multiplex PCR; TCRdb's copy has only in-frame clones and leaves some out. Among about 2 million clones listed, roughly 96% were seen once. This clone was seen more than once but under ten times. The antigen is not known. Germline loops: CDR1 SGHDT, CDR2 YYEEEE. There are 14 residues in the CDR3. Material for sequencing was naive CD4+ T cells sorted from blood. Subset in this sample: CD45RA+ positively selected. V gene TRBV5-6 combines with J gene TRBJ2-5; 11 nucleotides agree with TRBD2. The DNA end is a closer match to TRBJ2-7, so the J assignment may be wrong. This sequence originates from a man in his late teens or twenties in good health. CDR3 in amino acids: CASRTSGMIYEQYF. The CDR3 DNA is TGTGCCAGCAGGACTAGCGGGATGATTTACGAGCAGTACTTC.